The 10 T cell receptor beta chains listed next were all sequenced from one sample in a study of T cell responses to AZD1222 COVID-19 vaccine (dated by TCRdb to the early 2020s). Libraries were prepared through the immunoSEQ multiplex PCR assay. TCRdb carries this immuneACCESS record with in-frame sequences only. Its versions omit some clonotypes, under half of them owing to an unresolved V gene in the studies checked, with the rest unexplained. The sample table contains over 110,000 clones; only one count was recorded for roughly 92% of them. The top ten hold about a tenth of the sample. The meaning of the sample's time point label: about 28 days (+/-7) after the second vaccine dose. The sample in question was peripheral blood, obtained 28 days after the second AZD1222 dose. The receptors were gathered from an adult who received the AZD1222 COVID-19 vaccine.

The sample holds one count of this clone. The V call is TRBV3-1 (or the pseudogene TRBV3-2), the J call TRBJ1-4; D might be TRBD1 (5 bases). Germline V gene data show CDR1 as LGHDT and CDR2 as YNNKEL (reference sequence). Trimming pared 7 bases from V and 8 bases from J, leaving 14 bases between. The CDR3 length is 13 residues. CDR3 coding DNA: TGTGCCAGCAAGGGACCTCTATGGGAAAAACTGTTTTTT. It is translated as CASKGPLWEKLFF.

The rearrangement links TRBV4-1 to TRBJ2-5, with 12 bases aligning to TRBD2. The CDR3 length is 14 residues. CDR1 is MGHRA, CDR2 YSYEKL, per germline. V shed 6 bases, J shed 4 bases, and the junction held 3 bases outside the gene matches. CDR3 sequence: CASRPGLAGETQYF. The DNA of the CDR3 is TGCGCCAGCAGGCCGGGACTAGCGGGAGAGACCCAGTACTTC.

V usage is TRBV27 and J usage is TRBJ1-1, with D perhaps TRBD1 (5 bases). V was trimmed by 2 bases and J by 0 bases, leaving 7 bases between them. CDR1 is MNHEY and CDR2 is SMNVEV in the germline V gene (reference sequence). This CDR3 comprises 14 residues. CDR3 coding DNA: TGTGCCAGCAGTTTAACAGGCCTGAACACTGAAGCTTTCTTT. Translating gives CASSLTGLNTEAFF.

The chain combines TRBV6-5 with TRBJ1-5; TRBD1 might be the D (5 bases). V lost 7 bases and J 7 bases, leaving 14 bases between the germline ends. The CDR3 length is 13 residues. CDR1 is MNHEY and CDR2 is SVGAGI in the germline V gene. CDR3 nucleotides: TGTGCCAGCAAGGGGCAGGGAAGCCAGCCCCAGCATTTT. Translating it yields CASKGQGSQPQHF.

This chain joins TRBV4-1 and TRBJ2-7; 11 positions agree with TRBD2. This CDR3 has 17 amino acids. Germline CDR1 is MGHRA and CDR2 is YSYEKL. The V gene end was trimmed by 4 bases and the J gene end by 4 bases; junction bases not matched to a gene: 12. DNA for the CDR3: TGCGCCAGCAGCCTCCCCGAAGCGACTAGCGGGATATACGAGCAGTACTTC. Amino acids: CASSLPEATSGIYEQYF.

This chain links TRBV13 with TRBJ1-1; D gene uncertain. The CDR3 loop spans 13 amino acids. Deletions cut 0 bases from V and 11 bases from J, with 13 bases between. CDR1 PRHDT and CDR2 FYEKMQ come from the germline V gene (reference sequence). The CDR3 loop reads CASSLGAEIRAFF. The CDR3, as DNA: TGTGCCAGCAGCTTAGGGGCGGAAATCAGGGCTTTCTTT.

The CDR3 region has the DNA TGTGCCAGCAGCGAGCTTTGGACAGGGGATCAAGAGACCCAGTACTTC. This sequence encodes CASSELWTGDQETQYF. This chain uses TRBV7-9 with TRBJ2-5; TRBD1 matches at 9 bases. Losses at the gene ends were 5 bases for V and 2 bases for J; bases not matched to a gene: 9. CDR1 and CDR2 from the germline V gene are SEHNR and FQNEAQ (reference sequence). The CDR3 is 16 residues long.

This sequence joins TRBV2 and TRBJ1-5, with D unclear. Germline V lookup: CDR1 SNHLY, CDR2 FYNNEI. Trimming pared 8 bases from V and 5 bases from J, leaving 13 bases between. The CDR3 is 13 amino acids. The CDR3 loop is CASVPERDQPQHF. The CDR3 DNA sequence: TGTGCCAGCGTCCCAGAACGCGATCAGCCCCAGCATTTT.

The rearrangement joins TRBV24-1 to TRBJ1-1; D unresolved. There are 15 residues in the CDR3. The V end lost 3 bases, the J end lost 0 bases, and 10 bases lay between the germline ends. Germline CDR1 reads KGHDR; CDR2 reads SFDVKD. In nucleotides, the CDR3 is TGTGCCACCAGTGATGCCTCAGGCATGAACACTGAAGCTTTCTTT. It yields the protein CATSDASGMNTEAFF.

The genes are TRBV10-1 and TRBJ2-7; D unresolved. Trimming removed 11 bases at V and 5 bases at J, with 13 bases between. In germline, CDR1 is WNHNN, CDR2 SYGVQD (reference sequence). This CDR3 is built from 11 residues. CDR3 DNA sequence: TGCGCCTCAGGCAGCGCGCACGAGCAGTACTTC. It is translated as CASGSAHEQYF.